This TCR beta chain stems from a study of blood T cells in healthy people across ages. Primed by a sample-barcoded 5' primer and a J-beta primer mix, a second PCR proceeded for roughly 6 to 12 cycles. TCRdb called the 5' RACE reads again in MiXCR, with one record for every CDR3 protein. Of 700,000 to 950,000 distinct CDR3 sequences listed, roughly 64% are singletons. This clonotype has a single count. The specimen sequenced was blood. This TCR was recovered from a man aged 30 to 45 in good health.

CDR3 loop: CASREGQGIVTDTQYF. The CDR3 nucleotides are TGTGCCAGCAGGGAGGGACAGGGGATCGTCACAGATACGCAGTATTTT. The V gene is TRBV12-3 or TRBV12-4, the J gene TRBJ2-3; 10 nucleotides agree with TRBD1. The J segment lost 2 bases and the V segment lost 6 bases, leaving 8 bases of the junction unmatched. The CDR3 is made up of 16 amino acids.